Following are 17 T cell receptor beta chains from one sample sequenced in a study of CD8 T cells in ankylosing spondylitis. TCRdb redid the calling of the 5' RACE reads with MiXCR, one entry per CDR3 protein. The sample consists of under 400,000 distinct CDR3 sequences, 11% of them appearing once. Sequencing used blood, either unsorted or a sorted T cell fraction (not recorded which). These receptor sequences come from a female donor with ankylosing spondylitis or in good health (not recorded which).

This clonotype appeared many times. The chain is built from TRBV29-1 and TRBJ2-1, with D possibly matching TRBD1 (5 bases). V gave up 2 bases and J gave up 10 bases, with 6 bases separating them. CDR3 length: 10 residues. Germline CDR1 reads SQVTM; CDR2 reads ANQGSEA. DNA of the CDR3: TGCAGCGTTGAAACAGGAGAGCAGTTCTTC. Its translation is CSVETGEQFF.

This clonotype was counted only a few times. V usage is TRBV9 and J usage is TRBJ2-6; D might be TRBD1 (5 bases). The V gene lost 6 bases and the J gene lost 0 bases, with 10 bases spanning the gap. The CDR3 loop spans 15 amino acids. Per germline, CDR1 SGDLS and CDR2 YYNGEE. The CDR3 reads CASKDSSSGANVLTF. CDR3 nucleotides: TGTGCCAGCAAAGACAGCTCCTCTGGGGCCAACGTCCTGACTTTC.

The V gene is TRBV4-2, the J gene TRBJ2-3; 13 nucleotides line up with TRBD2. V was clipped by 4 bases and J by 4 bases; unmatched bases: 5. The CDR3 has 16 residues. CDR1 and CDR2 from the germline V gene are LGHNA and YNFKEQ. CDR3 sequence (DNA): TGTGCCAGCAGCCTACAACTAGCGGGGGGGCCAGATACGCAGTATTTT. This sequence encodes CASSLQLAGGPDTQYF.

This clonotype appeared many times. CDR3 sequence: CASSLESGIRNGYTF. The CDR3 DNA sequence: TGTGCCAGCAGCTTAGAGTCCGGTATTAGAAATGGCTACACCTTC. The rearrangement joins TRBV7-6 to TRBJ1-2; no clear D gene. V was cut by 1 base and J by 6 bases, with 15 bases left in between. This CDR3 spans 15 amino acids. Germline CDR1 and CDR2: SGHVS and FNYEAQ.

This clonotype has a count of ten or more. V usage is TRBV4-1 and J usage is TRBJ1-1; possible D gene TRBD1, 5 bases. V was cut by 1 base and J by 5 bases, with 8 bases left in between. This CDR3 spans 13 amino acids. Germline CDR1 MGHRA, CDR2 YSYEKL. The CDR3 loop is CASSQVTVTEAFF. DNA of the CDR3: TGCGCCAGCAGCCAAGTGACAGTTACTGAAGCTTTCTTT.

A note on this clonotype: Given a much more abundant clone one base away, this may be a read error. The J gene is TRBJ2-4, the V gene TRBV20-1, with 14 nucleotides matching TRBD2. CDR3 size: 17 residues. Germline CDR1 DFQATT, CDR2 SNEGSKA (reference sequence). CDR3 sequence: CCARATSGRAGENIQYF. CDR3 DNA: TGCTGTGCTAGAGCGACTAGCGGGAGGGCCGGGGAAAACATTCAGTACTTC.

This clonotype was found many times. The chain employs TRBV20-1 and TRBJ2-1; D is ambiguous. This CDR3 has 16 amino acids. CDR1 is DFQATT and CDR2 is SNEGSKA in the germline V gene (reference sequence). The V and J ends lost 5 bases and 0 bases respectively, with 17 bases between them. The CDR3 reads CSALALQASSYNEQFF. The CDR3 nucleotides are TGCAGTGCTCTTGCGCTCCAGGCGAGCTCCTACAATGAGCAGTTCTTC.

This clonotype was counted a few times. This chain joins TRBV27 and TRBJ1-6; D unresolved. Germline V gives CDR1 MNHEY, CDR2 SMNVEV (reference sequence). The CDR3 spans 15 residues. V lost 2 bases to trimming and J lost 7 bases, with 12 bases between them. DNA for the CDR3: TGTGCCAGCAGTTTAGGGGAGAGCGGCAATTCACCCCTCCACTTT. It encodes CASSLGESGNSPLHF.

In its sample, this clonotype was seen many times. The chain links TRBV6-5 to TRBJ2-7; the D is unclear. The ends were cut back, 0 bases at V and 3 bases at J, with 15 bases in the middle. Germline V gene sequence: CDR1 MNHEY, CDR2 SVGAGI. This CDR3 is 16 amino acids long. The CDR3 loop is CASSYSAKALHYEQYF. For the CDR3, the DNA is TGTGCCAGCAGTTACTCGGCCAAGGCACTGCACTACGAGCAGTACTTC.

This clonotype has at least ten counts. This chain links TRBV19 with TRBJ2-4; 7 nucleotides match TRBD1. Germline V CDR1 and CDR2: LNHDA, SQIVND (reference sequence). The V gene end was trimmed by 6 bases and the J gene end by 3 bases; junction bases not matched to a gene: 11. The CDR3 sequence is 16 residues long. The chain's CDR3 is CASRPEHGTVKNIQYF. CDR3 in DNA: TGTGCCAGTAGGCCGGAACACGGGACAGTCAAAAACATTCAGTACTTC. The entire variable domain, with the rest obtained from reference TRBV19 and TRBJ2-4, is as follows: DGGITQSPKYLFRKEGQNVTLSCEQNLNHDAMYWYRQDPGQGLRLIYYSQIVNDFQKGDIAEGYSVSREKKESFPLTVTSAQKNPTAFYLCASRPEHGTVKNIQYFGAGTRLSVL.

This clonotype showed up many times. The chain couples TRBV20-1 to TRBJ2-1; 11 bases agree with TRBD1. The junction had 12 bases not matched to a gene; V was cut back by 6 bases and J by 2 bases. The CDR3 has 17 amino acids. Germline lookup yields CDR1 DFQATT and CDR2 SNEGSKA (reference sequence). As DNA, the CDR3 is TGCAGTGCCCACAGGCAACCGGGACAGGGGGCCTACAATGAGCAGTTCTTC. Translating gives CSAHRQPGQGAYNEQFF.

This clonotype appeared a few times. This chain connects TRBV5-6 to TRBJ2-5, with a tentative D call TRBD1 (7 bases). Looked up from germline, CDR1 is SGHDT and CDR2 is YYEEEE. The CDR3 extends over 16 amino acids. V gave up 0 bases and J gave up 1 base, with 13 bases separating them. The chain's CDR3 is CASSLGRGRLQETQYF. The CDR3 coding sequence is TGTGCCAGCAGCTTGGGGAGGGGGCGACTCCAAGAGACCCAGTACTTC.

This clonotype was seen a handful of times. The rearrangement links TRBV20-1 to TRBJ2-5; 7 bases match TRBD1. Germline CDR1 and CDR2: DFQATT and SNEGSKA (reference sequence). Trimming removed 1 base from V and 1 base from J; junction bases left unmatched: 9. There are 16 residues in the CDR3. The CDR3 region is CSARVPSTGSQETQYF. The CDR3 DNA follows: TGCAGTGCTAGAGTACCCTCGACAGGGTCCCAAGAGACCCAGTACTTC.

This clonotype was counted ten times or more. The chain joins TRBV5-1 to TRBJ2-2; D unresolved. V was clipped by 1 base and J by 2 bases, with 9 bases between them. Germline loops: CDR1 SGHRS, CDR2 YFSETQ. The length of the CDR3 is 15 residues. CDR3 in amino acids: CASSLISHNTGELFF. CDR3 coding DNA: TGCGCCAGCAGCTTGATTAGCCATAACACCGGGGAGCTGTTTTTT.

This clonotype was recorded at least ten times. V gene TRBV12-3 or TRBV12-4 combines with J gene TRBJ1-6; tentatively, D is TRBD1 (5 bases). The ends were cut back, 3 bases at V and 9 bases at J, with 21 bases in the middle. The CDR3 has 17 residues. The CDR3 sequence: CASSFITSGRSISPLHF. The DNA for the CDR3 is TGTGCCAGCAGTTTTATCACCTCGGGACGTAGTATTTCACCCCTCCACTTT.

The DNA for the CDR3 is TGTGCCAGCAGCTTAGCGGGGAGCCTGGGCACCCAGTACTTC. Protein sequence: CASSLAGSLGTQYF. The rearrangement links TRBV7-2 to TRBJ2-5; a weak D match, TRBD2 (5 bases). CDR1 and CDR2 from the germline V gene are SGHTA and FQGNSA. V shed 0 bases and J shed 8 bases, with 13 bases lying between them. This CDR3 spans 14 amino acids.

This clonotype was counted many times. This chain connects TRBV24-1 to TRBJ2-2, with 9 bases fitting TRBD2. The germline V gene has CDR1 KGHDR and CDR2 SFDVKD. The CDR3 sequence is 17 residues long. With V trimmed by 4 bases and J by 1 base, 6 bases remained unmatched. CDR3 coding DNA: TGTGCCACCAGTGAGCTCTATAGCGGGAGGAACACCGGGGAGCTGTTTTTT. Translated, it gives CATSELYSGRNTGELFF.